This T cell receptor (beta chain) was identified in a study of cytomegalovirus exposure and HLA in healthy donors. On this clone: The antigen is unknown.

The study's findings and limits: Association of approximately 18,000 TCR beta sequences with HLA alleles was found at 0.05 false discovery rate in a later analysis.

The study ran its PCR with 60 Vbeta and 13 Jbeta primers. Clones were read by immunoSEQ multiplex PCR, and TCRdb kept only the in-frame ones, dropping some. Of more than 95,000 clones in the sample, roughly 73% are singletons; the top ten hold about 8.3%. The sequencing sample was made of PBMCs. The source of this sequence is a woman in her 40s in good health and CMV-seropositive.

Written as DNA, the CDR3 is TGTGCCAGCAATATTAATGCCGGGACTGGGGGCACAGATACGCAGTATTTT. It translates to CASNINAGTGGTDTQYF. The V gene is TRBV27, the J gene TRBJ2-3; a possible D gene is TRBD2 (6 bases). CDR3 length: 17 amino acids. The V and J ends lost 7 bases and 1 base respectively, with 21 bases between them. CDR1 is MNHEY and CDR2 is SMNVEV in the germline V gene (reference sequence).